Sequencing of this TCR beta chain was carried out in a study of T cell responses to AZD1222 COVID-19 vaccine. Study at large: The analysis combined second doses at about 4 or about 12 weeks.

This clone was counted between two and nine times. Its antigen is still unknown. General observations from the study: Repertoire sampling occurred only after the peak T cell response. The span of vaccine-associated CD4 TCRs extended across spike, with dominance at 160-218 and 743-854. White British people made up most donors, females outnumbered males, and clonal diversity was possibly underestimated.

Profiling relied on immunoSEQ multiplex PCR, and the TCRdb table lists in-frame clones only, not all of them. In the table there are roughly 120,000 clones, 80% to 90% of which are singletons. The source was peripheral blood, collected on day 0 of AZD1222 vaccination. The TCR originated in an adult in good health.

The CDR3 loop reads CASATNEKLFF. The CDR3 bases are TGTGCCAGCGCAACTAATGAAAAACTGTTTTTT. The genes are TRBV12-3 or TRBV12-4 and TRBJ1-4, with D unclear. This CDR3 comprises 11 residues. Trimming stripped 8 bases from V and 0 bases from J, with 1 base between.